The 25 T cell receptor beta chains below all came from one sample that was sequenced in a study of blood T cells in healthy people across ages. Combining a sample-barcoded 5' primer with a J-beta primer mix, a second PCR ran for about 7 to 11 cycles. TCRdb reprocessed the 5' RACE reads via MiXCR and lists one record per CDR3 protein. Of around 620,000 distinct CDR3 sequences in the sample, approximately 30% were seen once. Material for sequencing was blood. Every receptor here comes from a woman between 70 and 85 years old in good health.

The chain has TRBV12-3 or TRBV12-4 and TRBJ1-3; TRBD1 is a possible D gene (6 bases). The germline V and J ends were trimmed by 5 bases and 3 bases, with 20 bases remaining between them. CDR3 length: 17 residues. The CDR3 DNA sequence: TGTGCCAGCAGTCCCCTCGGGGACGGGGGCCGTGGAAACACCATATATTTT. The encoded protein is CASSPLGDGGRGNTIYF.

V usage is TRBV21-1 and J usage is TRBJ2-7; no DNA check was done on the table's D call, TRBD1. TRBV21-1 is an annotated pseudogene. CDR3 size: 13 residues. CDR3 region: CASRRDGAYEQYF. CDR3 bases: TGTGCCAGCCGCCGGGACGGTGCCTACGAGCAGTACTTC.

This sequence joins TRBV20-1 and TRBJ1-4; a weak D match, TRBD1 (5 bases). Germline V gene sequence: CDR1 DFQATT, CDR2 SNEGSKA (reference sequence). CDR3 length equals 15 residues. Trimming took 3 bases from V and 8 from J, leaving 19 bases between them. This CDR3 is CSARDRGRGGEKLFF. The CDR3 region has the DNA TGCAGTGCTAGGGATAGGGGAAGGGGAGGAGAAAAACTGTTTTTT.

The rearrangement uses TRBV20-1 and TRBJ1-1, with D possibly being TRBD1 (5 bases). The CDR3 sequence is 14 residues long. Trimming stripped 5 bases from V and 2 bases from J, with 15 bases between. Germline-derived CDR1 and CDR2 are DFQATT and SNEGSKA (reference sequence). The CDR3 DNA reads TGCAGTGCTCGACCCGGGACTTACAACACTGAAGCTTTCTTT. The encoded protein is CSARPGTYNTEAFF.

V and J are TRBV19 and TRBJ2-5, with 9 positions matching TRBD1. Germline V gene data show CDR1 as LNHDA and CDR2 as SQIVND (reference sequence). V lost 6 bases, J lost 1 base, and 3 bases stayed unmatched. The CDR3 runs to 14 residues. The CDR3: CASRRQGGQETQYF. CDR3 in DNA: TGTGCCAGTAGAAGACAGGGGGGCCAAGAGACCCAGTACTTC.

In this sample, this clonotype turned up a few times. The chain uses TRBV20-1 and TRBJ1-5; D is ambiguous. The CDR3 runs to 16 residues. CDR1 and CDR2 (germline): DFQATT, SNEGSKA (reference sequence). V was pared by 6 bases and J by 0 bases, with 18 bases between. CDR3 DNA sequence: TGCAGTGCCAGAATACACGAAAAGAATAGCAATCAGCCCCAGCATTTT. Residues: CSARIHEKNSNQPQHF.

The chain has TRBV5-1 and TRBJ2-5; D might be TRBD2 (6 bases). The V end lost 4 bases, the J end lost 13 bases, and 17 bases lay between the germline ends. The CDR3 extends over 12 amino acids. Looked up from germline, CDR1 is SGHRS and CDR2 is YFSETQ. CDR3 loop: CASSTPTGTLYF. Here the CDR3 DNA reads TGCGCCAGCAGCACCCCAACCGGGACTTTGTACTTC.

Only a few counts were recorded for this clonotype. This rearrangement joins TRBV6-2 or TRBV6-3 to TRBJ1-2, with 9 bases that match TRBD1. Unmatched junction bases numbered 3, after V lost 8 bases and J lost 8 bases. There are 11 residues in the CDR3. The germline CDR1 and CDR2 sequences are MNHEY and SVGEGT. The CDR3 sequence is CASGQGHGYTF. CDR3 DNA sequence: TGTGCCAGCGGACAGGGGCACGGCTACACCTTC.

This clonotype was observed at least ten times. One junction end disagrees with the germline gene, perhaps due to a read error. This chain joins TRBV2 and TRBJ2-3; the D is unclear. Germline V gene sequence: CDR1 SNHLY, CDR2 FYNNEI. CDR3 length: 11 amino acids. CDR3 sequence (DNA): TGTGCCAGCAGCGAAGGGAATACGCAGTATTTT. Translating gives CASSEGNTQYF.

The table lists this clonotype with a count of one. The chain is built from TRBV5-1 and TRBJ2-5; 8 bases are shared with TRBD2. TRBJ2-1 matches the DNA end more closely, so the J call is doubtful. This CDR3 is built from 15 residues. Germline V gene lookup returns CDR1 SGHRS and CDR2 YFSETQ. CDR3 nucleotides: TGCGCCAGCAGCCCCCGGGGGGGAGCAGTAGATGAGCAGTTCTTC. Amino acids: CASSPRGGAVDEQFF.

V usage is TRBV29-1 and J usage is TRBJ1-2; weak D call: TRBD1 (6 bases). The CDR3 consists of 11 residues. V lost 7 bases and J lost 8, with 14 bases in between. Germline assignment: CDR1 SQVTM and CDR2 ANQGSEA. The CDR3 loop is CSADWGPGYTF. The CDR3, as DNA: TGCAGCGCGGATTGGGGGCCGGGCTACACCTTC. Looking up the rest from reference TRBV29-1 and TRBJ1-2 gives the full variable domain: SAVISQKPSRDICQRGTSLTIQCQVDSQVTMMFWYRQQPGQSLTLIATANQGSEATYESGFVIDKFPISRPNLTFSTLTVSNMSPEDSSIYLCSADWGPGYTFGSGTRLTVV.

This clonotype was recorded a few times. The V gene is TRBV4-3, the J gene TRBJ1-2; 7 bases are shared with TRBD1. The CDR3 is 15 amino acids. V shed 2 bases, J shed 4 bases, and the junction held 7 bases outside the gene matches. CDR1 is LGHNA, CDR2 YSLEER, per germline. The CDR3 bases are TGCGCCAGCAGCCAACTGACGACAGGGATCTATGGCTACACCTTC. Translated, it gives CASSQLTTGIYGYTF.

This clonotype was observed a few times. The chain couples TRBV25-1 to TRBJ1-5, with a tentative D call TRBD1 (5 bases). The CDR3 length is 13 residues. Germline V lookup: CDR1 MGHDK, CDR2 SYGVNS. V shed 3 bases and J shed 2 bases, with 5 bases lying between them. In DNA, the CDR3 is TGTGCCAGCAGTGACAGGGGCAATCAGCCCCAGCATTTT. Its translation is CASSDRGNQPQHF.

The CDR3 protein is CASALTGTDEKLFF. The CDR3 nucleotides are TGCGCCAGCGCTTTGACAGGGACAGATGAAAAACTGTTTTTT. The genes are TRBV5-1 and TRBJ1-4, with 7 bases matching TRBD1. The V gene end was trimmed by 7 bases and the J gene end by 6 bases; junction bases not matched to a gene: 9. This CDR3 comprises 14 residues. In germline, CDR1 is SGHRS, CDR2 YFSETQ.

This clonotype was recorded a few times. The rearrangement joins TRBV9 to TRBJ2-7, with 7 bases fitting TRBD1. V lost 4 bases and J lost 7; bases outside the gene matches: 8. Germline V gives CDR1 SGDLS, CDR2 YYNGEE. This CDR3 has 13 amino acids. The CDR3 bases are TGTGCCAGCAGCCCCGACAGGGTAGAAGAGCAGTACTTC. It yields the protein CASSPDRVEEQYF.

This clonotype was seen more than once but under ten times. The rearrangement uses TRBV3-1 and TRBJ1-2; TRBD1 matches at 7 bases. J was trimmed by 5 bases and V by 5 bases; bases with no gene match: 8. The CDR3 sequence is 14 residues long. Germline V CDR1 and CDR2: LGHDT, YNNKEL (reference sequence). The CDR3 loop reads CASSFGQVGYGYTF. Written as DNA, the CDR3 is TGTGCCAGCAGCTTCGGACAGGTCGGGTATGGCTACACCTTC.

In regard to this clonotype: A much larger clone lies a single base off, so this may be a read error. The V and J genes are TRBV12-3 or TRBV12-4 and TRBJ2-1; maybe TRBD1 (6 bases). The CDR3 is 13 residues long. The CDR3 sequence: CASSLTGNNKQFF. The CDR3 region has the DNA TGTGCCAGCAGCCTAACAGGGAACAATAAGCAGTTCTTC.

Note on this clonotype: Its ends do not fully match the called genes, so a read error is possible. The chain recombines TRBV9 with TRBJ2-5, with 7 bases matching TRBD1. The CDR3 consists of 15 residues. CDR1 and CDR2 (germline): SGDLS, YYNGEE. The CDR3 DNA follows: TGTACCAGCAGCGTAGATGGACAGGTCCAAGAGACCCAGTACTTC. It codes for CTSSVDGQVQETQYF.

In its sample, this clonotype was seen a few times. The genes are TRBV20-1 and TRBJ2-1; TRBD2 matches 10 bases. The germline V gene has CDR1 DFQATT and CDR2 SNEGSKA (reference sequence). The V and J ends lost 3 bases and 7 bases, in that order; junction bases with no gene match: 12. This CDR3 region has 16 residues. CDR3 protein: CSARYPLAGVGNEQFF. CDR3 in DNA: TGCAGTGCTAGGTACCCCCTAGCGGGGGTGGGTAATGAGCAGTTCTTC.

This clonotype was recorded a few times. The chain uses TRBV7-3 and TRBJ2-5; D perhaps matches TRBD2 (6 bases). The J call is doubtful: the DNA matches TRBJ2-1 better. The CDR3 consists of 15 residues. Germline CDR1 reads SGHTA; CDR2 reads FQGTGA. The CDR3 region is CASSLVASAGNEQFF. CDR3 coding DNA: TGTGCCAGCAGCTTAGTGGCTAGCGCAGGGAATGAGCAGTTCTTC.

The V gene is TRBV12-3 or TRBV12-4, the J gene TRBJ2-5, with TRBD1 matching 10 bases. Matching the DNA end better, TRBJ2-1 makes the J call doubtful. The CDR3 loop spans 15 amino acids. The CDR3 protein is CAILTGTGVYNEQFF. CDR3 bases: TGTGCCATTTTAACTGGGACAGGGGTTTACAATGAGCAGTTCTTC.

For this clonotype: The junction does not match germline at one end; this may be a read error. CDR3 nucleotide sequence: TGTGCCAGCAGTCCTGGAGATACGCGGTATTTT. Translated: CASSPGDTRYF. J is TRBJ2-3 and V is TRBV6-2 or TRBV6-3; D remains ambiguous. Germline CDR1 reads MNHEY; CDR2 reads SVGEGT. The CDR3 is 11 amino acids.

This clonotype has only a few counts. CDR3 sequence: CASTYSGGLLGEQFF. The CDR3 coding sequence is TGTGCCAGCACCTACTCGGGGGGCCTACTCGGTGAGCAGTTCTTC. The chain employs TRBV6-6 and TRBJ2-5; maybe TRBD2 (7 bases). The DNA matches TRBJ2-1 better at its end, which makes the J call doubtful. Germline V CDR1 and CDR2: MNHNY, SVGAGI (reference sequence). This CDR3 comprises 15 residues.

This clonotype turned up a few times. One junction end disagrees with the germline gene, perhaps due to a read error. V and J are TRBV20-1 and TRBJ1-1; D perhaps matches TRBD1 (5 bases). This CDR3 is built from 13 residues. CDR1 and CDR2 (germline): DFQATT, SNEGSKA (reference sequence). CDR3 residues: CSVATALNTEAFF. The CDR3 DNA sequence: TGTAGTGTCGCGACAGCCCTGAACACTGAAGCTTTCTTT.

There are a few counts of this clonotype. The chain recombines TRBV7-2 with TRBJ1-3, with 7 bases fitting TRBD1. After removal of 5 bases from V and 0 bases from J, the junction contained 10 bases not matched to a gene. This CDR3 spans 17 amino acids. Germline V lookup: CDR1 SGHTA, CDR2 FQGNSA. CDR3 sequence reads: CASSPLRTGHSGNTIYF. CDR3 DNA: TGTGCCAGCAGCCCACTTAGGACAGGCCACTCTGGAAACACCATATATTTT.